This TCR beta chain was observed in a study of beta chain features in type 1 diabetes. Broader study findings: Moderate but significant shortening of TCRB CDR3s was recorded in all four CD4+ subsets from Type 1 diabetes patients.

The whole isolated RNA underwent reverse transcription, so sequencing captured expressed TCRB transcripts. Assay: immunoSEQ multiplex PCR; the TCRdb copy retains only in-frame clones and omits some. There are roughly 330,000 clones in the sample; about 13% occur only once, and 0.015% lies in the top ten. Trimming took off 7 bases at V and 0 bases at J, with 9 bases between the two ends. CDR3 length: 13 residues. CDR1 and CDR2 (germline): MDHEN, SYDVKM. One heparinised blood draw, averaging around 0.12 L, came from each donor. As concerns this clone: Its target is unknown. This same CDR3 is encoded by further DNA sequences in the sample.

This TCR was sampled from a woman under 30 with type 1 diabetes. Material: naive CD4+ T cells from blood. This chain joins TRBV28 and TRBJ1-1; possibly TRBD1 for D (5 bases). CDR3 coding DNA: TGTGCCAGCAAAACAGGCATGAACACTGAAGCTTTCTTT. Translating it yields CASKTGMNTEAFF.